These 20 T cell receptor beta chains share one sample of origin, sequenced in a study of blood T cell repertoires in COVID-19. TCRdb keeps only in-frame clones here, not all; method: immunoSEQ multiplex PCR. This table has 250,000 to 300,000 clones, less than 90% appearing once. Sequenced input: peripheral blood. The receptors were sampled from a woman in her thirties with COVID-19, enrolled during active disease.

The chain couples TRBV7-9 to TRBJ1-2; D not resolved. Germline V gene data show CDR1 as SEHNR and CDR2 as FQNEAQ (reference sequence). CDR3 size: 15 residues. V lost 1 base to trimming and J lost 4 bases, with 13 bases between them. The CDR3 DNA is TGTGCCAGCAGCTTAGTGGGCCGGAAGACCTATGGCTACACCTTC. It specifies CASSLVGRKTYGYTF.

The rearrangement joins TRBV12-3 or TRBV12-4 to TRBJ2-1, with D possibly TRBD2 on 6 matching bases. CDR3 size: 13 residues. V dropped 4 bases and J dropped 7 bases, with 11 bases sitting between them. Here the CDR3 reads CASSSQEGNEQFF. The CDR3 region has the DNA TGTGCCAGCAGTTCCCAGGAGGGAAATGAGCAGTTCTTC.

The gene calls are TRBV3-1 (or the pseudogene TRBV3-2) and TRBJ2-3; 12 positions agree with TRBD2. This CDR3 comprises 18 residues. Germline CDR1 LGHDT, CDR2 YNNKEL (reference sequence). After removal of 4 bases from V and 3 bases from J, the junction contained 11 bases not matched to a gene. The CDR3 DNA reads TGTGCCAGCAGCCGCAGGCCGGCTAGCGGGGGGGCAACAGATACGCAGTATTTT. It translates to CASSRRPASGGATDTQYF.

The V and J genes are TRBV5-4 and TRBJ2-5; 9 nucleotides align to TRBD1. The CDR3 has 14 residues. J was trimmed by 2 bases and V by 2 bases; bases with no gene match: 1. Germline CDR1 and CDR2: SGHNT and YYREEE (reference sequence). CDR3 loop: CASSLQGAQETQYF. The CDR3 DNA reads as TGTGCCAGCAGCTTACAGGGGGCACAAGAGACCCAGTACTTC.

The chain links TRBV7-9 to TRBJ2-7; a weak D match, TRBD1 (5 bases). V was cut by 5 bases and J by 6 bases, with 14 bases left in between. Germline CDR1 reads SEHNR; CDR2 reads FQNEAQ (reference sequence). The CDR3 totals 13 residues. CDR3 residues: CASSRSGSTEQYF. In DNA form, the CDR3 reads TGTGCCAGCAGCCGTTCAGGGTCCACCGAGCAGTACTTC. The complete variable domain, with remaining parts taken from reference TRBV7-9 and TRBJ2-7, reads DTGVSQNPRHKITKRGQNVTFRCDPISEHNRLYWYRQTLGQGPEFLTYFQNEAQLEKSRLLSDRFSAERPKGSFSTLEIQRTEQGDSAMYLCASSRSGSTEQYFGPGTRLTVT.

This chain joins TRBV19 and TRBJ2-5, with 13 bases aligning to TRBD2. J was trimmed by 1 base and V by 3 bases; bases with no gene match: 5. Germline V gene sequence: CDR1 LNHDA, CDR2 SQIVND (reference sequence). The CDR3 runs to 17 residues. In DNA form, the CDR3 reads TGTGCCAGTAGTATCCGGGGACTAGCGGGAATCCAAGAGACCCAGTACTTC. Protein: CASSIRGLAGIQETQYF.

The chain uses TRBV7-7 and TRBJ1-3, with D maybe TRBD1 (5 bases). V was clipped by 2 bases and J by 4 bases, with 9 bases between them. Germline values: CDR1 SSHAT, CDR2 FNYEAQ (reference sequence). The CDR3 sequence is 14 residues long. As DNA, the CDR3 is TGTGCCAGCAGCTTAAGTGGACACGGAAACACCATATATTTT. This translates into CASSLSGHGNTIYF.

This clone was seen more than once but under ten times. The chain has TRBV28 and TRBJ2-7, with a weak D call TRBD1 (6 bases). The V end was cut by 6 bases, the J end by 3 bases, with 12 bases between. Germline values: CDR1 MDHEN, CDR2 SYDVKM. CDR3 length equals 13 residues. The CDR3 nucleotides are TGTGCCAGCAGCGACGGGACAATCTACGAGCAGTACTTC. Its protein is CASSDGTIYEQYF.

V usage is TRBV3-1 (or the pseudogene TRBV3-2) and J usage is TRBJ1-1, with a possible D match to TRBD1 (5 bases). V lost 6 bases to trimming and J lost 1 base, with 15 bases between them. This CDR3 contains 15 residues. Germline V lookup: CDR1 LGHDT, CDR2 YNNKEL (reference sequence). The DNA of the CDR3 is TGTGCCAGCAGTCGAACCCCCAGGGAGAACACTGAAGCTTTCTTT. Its translation is CASSRTPRENTEAFF.

The chain is built from TRBV11-2 and TRBJ2-5; perhaps TRBD1 as D (6 bases). There are 14 residues in the CDR3. Germline V gene data show CDR1 as SGHAT and CDR2 as FQNNGV. The V end lost 5 bases, the J end lost 5 bases, and 15 bases lay between the germline ends. CDR3 residues: CASSAAGDGETQYF. CDR3 coding DNA: TGTGCCAGCAGCGCGGCAGGGGATGGGGAGACCCAGTACTTC.

This rearrangement joins TRBV6-5 to TRBJ1-4; the D is unclear. The length of the CDR3 is 15 residues. The V gene lost 8 bases and the J gene lost 3 bases, with 16 bases spanning the gap. The germline CDR1 and CDR2 sequences are MNHEY and SVGAGI. CDR3 region: CASGRRVAANEKLFF. The CDR3 DNA reads as TGTGCCAGCGGTAGGAGGGTGGCTGCTAATGAAAAACTGTTTTTT.

CDR3 in amino acids: CASSARPGGGGELFF. The DNA for the CDR3 is TGTGCCAGCAGTGCAAGACCGGGTGGAGGCGGGGAGCTGTTTTTT. The chain employs TRBV25-1 and TRBJ2-2; D perhaps matches TRBD2 (5 bases). V was pared by 4 bases and J by 7 bases, with 16 bases between. Germline loops: CDR1 MGHDK, CDR2 SYGVNS. There are 15 residues in the CDR3. Supplemented by reference TRBV25-1 and TRBJ2-2, the full variable domain reads EADIYQTPRYLVIGTGKKITLECSQTMGHDKMYWYQQDPGMELHLIHYSYGVNSTEKGDLSSESTVSRIRTEHFPLTLESARPSHTSQYLCASSARPGGGGELFFGEGSRLTVL.

V and J are TRBV13 and TRBJ2-1; D gene unclear. Germline CDR1 and CDR2: PRHDT and FYEKMQ (reference sequence). Trimming removed 6 bases from V and 7 bases from J, with 10 bases in between. This CDR3 comprises 12 residues. The CDR3, as DNA: TGTGCCAGCAGACACAGTCGTAATGAGCAGTTCTTC. Translated, it gives CASRHSRNEQFF.

The V gene is TRBV7-9, the J gene TRBJ1-6; D possibly corresponds to TRBD1 (5 bases). CDR1 and CDR2 from the germline V gene are SEHNR and FQNEAQ (reference sequence). Trimming shortened V by 2 bases and J by 6 bases, and 8 bases separated the two germline ends. The CDR3 is made up of 14 amino acids. CDR3 DNA sequence: TGTGCCAGCAGCTTACCTAGGGGTAATTCACCCCTCCACTTT. Translated, it gives CASSLPRGNSPLHF.

V gene TRBV5-1 combines with J gene TRBJ2-5; tentatively, D is TRBD2 (6 bases). The germline V and J ends were trimmed by 6 bases and 1 base, with 13 bases remaining between them. The CDR3 loop spans 14 amino acids. Germline V lookup: CDR1 SGHRS, CDR2 YFSETQ. CDR3 DNA: TGCGCCAGCAACTCCGGAGGGCCCCAAGAGACCCAGTACTTC. It specifies CASNSGGPQETQYF.

The chain combines TRBV28 with TRBJ1-5; the D gene is possibly TRBD1 (6 bases). Germline CDR1 reads MDHEN; CDR2 reads SYDVKM. V was pared by 4 bases and J by 2 bases, with 15 bases between. This CDR3 contains 16 residues. The DNA for the CDR3 is TGTGCCAGCAGTTCCCCTCTAGGGGGGGGCAATCAGCCCCAGCATTTT. The encoded protein is CASSSPLGGGNQPQHF.

Comment on this clone: A junction boundary mismatches the germline segment, possibly from a read error. V gene TRBV3-1 (or the pseudogene TRBV3-2) combines with J gene TRBJ1-2, with 9 bases matching TRBD1. Germline lookup yields CDR1 LGHDT and CDR2 YNNKEL (reference sequence). The CDR3 extends over 13 amino acids. The CDR3 region has the DNA TGTGCCAGCAGCCAAGATAGTTGGGACAGGGTAGCCTTC. It yields the protein CASSQDSWDRVAF.

The V call is TRBV28, the J call TRBJ1-5, with a possible D match to TRBD1 (6 bases). Looked up from germline, CDR1 is MDHEN and CDR2 is SYDVKM. V was shortened by 10 bases and J by 3 bases, with 19 bases between the two germline ends. The CDR3 sequence is 15 residues long. The CDR3, as DNA: TGTGCCACCAACCCCCCAGGGGCCCACAATCAGCCCCAGCATTTT. Protein product: CATNPPGAHNQPQHF.

This clone was seen only a few times. The gene calls are TRBV18 and TRBJ1-1; 10 nucleotides match TRBD1. V lost 3 bases, J lost 4 bases, and 8 bases stayed unmatched. The germline gives CDR1 KGHSH, CDR2 LQKENI. This CDR3 spans 16 amino acids. Here the CDR3 DNA reads TGTGCCAGCTCACCGGCCCGACAGGGGGCGAGCACTGAAGCTTTCTTT. Its protein product is CASSPARQGASTEAFF.

This clone showed up just once. The chain employs TRBV2 and TRBJ2-7; D possibly corresponds to TRBD1 (6 bases). This CDR3 has 11 amino acids. Per the germline V gene, CDR1 is SNHLY and CDR2 is FYNNEI. Trimming took off 7 bases at V and 6 bases at J, with 10 bases between the two ends. Written as DNA, the CDR3 is TGTGCCAGCATTAGAGGGGGCGAGCAGTACTTC. Its translation: CASIRGGEQYF.